A single TCR beta chain is shown here with its context. CDR3 length: 12 amino acids. V lost 3 bases, J lost 9 bases, and 12 bases lay in between. This specimen comes from a study of control samples from healthy donors and cancer patients. Some clones are missing from TCRdb's copy, which holds only in-frame ones; the method was immunoSEQ multiplex PCR. The repertoire has about 120,000 clones, approximately 92% of them found once; the top ten carry over 0.5%. The chain carries TRBV12-3 or TRBV12-4 and TRBJ2-7; D may be TRBD2 (6 bases). Sequenced: PBMCs. The TCR was taken from an elderly man with head and neck cancer. This CDR3 reads CASSLSSGLQYF. The CDR3 DNA sequence: TGTGCCAGCAGTTTGAGTAGCGGATTGCAGTACTTC.